One sample yielded the 2 T cell receptor beta chains listed below, sequenced in a study of cytomegalovirus exposure and HLA in healthy donors. The PCR contained 60 Vbeta and 13 Jbeta primers. TCRdb's table, derived via immunoSEQ multiplex PCR, lists solely in-frame clones and lacks some. Of around 55,000 clones in the sample, approximately 80% were seen once. The source material was PBMCs. The receptors derive from a female donor in good health and CMV-seronegative.

This clone was seen just once. The V gene is TRBV5-1, the J gene TRBJ2-1, with 7 bases identical to TRBD1. Germline lookup yields CDR1 SGHRS and CDR2 YFSETQ. V was clipped by 2 bases and J by 6 bases; unmatched bases: 5. The CDR3 spans 14 residues. The CDR3 DNA reads TGCGCCAGCAGCTTCACGGGACAGATCAATGAGCAGTTCTTC. This sequence encodes CASSFTGQINEQFF.

CDR3: CASSQDRGRQETQYF. CDR3 nucleotides: TGCGCCAGCAGCCAAGACAGGGGGCGGCAAGAGACCCAGTACTTC. The chain employs TRBV4-1 and TRBJ2-5; 8 bases match TRBD1. Per the germline V gene, CDR1 is MGHRA and CDR2 is YSYEKL. V dropped 0 bases and J dropped 2; count of bases not matched to a gene: 2. This CDR3 comprises 15 residues.